One sample yielded the 2 T cell receptor beta chains listed below, sequenced in a study of T-cell memory formation after mild COVID-19. MiXCR, run by TCRdb on the 5' RACE reads, gives a single entry per CDR3 protein. The data hold approximately 490,000 distinct CDR3 sequences, with roughly 22% observed a single time. Sample: PBMCs or a T cell subset sorted from them (not recorded which). The receptors shown here come from an adult woman who had mild COVID-19 (a few samples of this study predate the infection). Cell type and time point are not known.

V usage is TRBV20-1 and J usage is TRBJ2-1; the match to TRBD1 covers 9 bases. The ends lost 1 base at V and 8 bases at J; junction bases unmatched: 6. The CDR3 has 14 amino acids. Germline CDR1 and CDR2: DFQATT and SNEGSKA (reference sequence). The CDR3 sequence: CSARGPTGGDEQFF. Here the CDR3 DNA reads TGCAGTGCTAGAGGCCCAACAGGGGGCGATGAGCAGTTCTTC.

The chain recombines TRBV20-1 with TRBJ2-2; D remains unclear. The CDR3 is 15 residues long. Between the trimmed V and J ends, which lost 0 bases and 0 bases, there was a span of 8 bases. Looked up from germline, CDR1 is DFQATT and CDR2 is SNEGSKA (reference sequence). CDR3 nucleotide sequence: TGCAGTGCTAGAGATGGACGGGCGAACACCGGGGAGCTGTTTTTT. This sequence encodes CSARDGRANTGELFF.